This passage covers 24 T cell receptor beta chains from one sample sequenced in a study of blood T cell repertoires in COVID-19. The table came from immunoSEQ multiplex PCR; TCRdb's copy has only in-frame clones and leaves some out. The sample has roughly 120,000 clones; about 87% are singletons. The sample consisted of peripheral blood. Source of these receptors: a woman in her 70s with acute or convalescent COVID-19.

In nucleotides, the CDR3 is TGTGCCAGCAGTGCAAGGACAGGGGGGAATGAAAAACTGTTTTTT. Translating gives CASSARTGGNEKLFF. This chain links TRBV28 with TRBJ1-4; the match to TRBD1 covers 10 bases. This CDR3 region has 15 residues. Per the germline V gene, CDR1 is MDHEN and CDR2 is SYDVKM. V shed 5 bases and J 5 bases; nucleotides not matched to a gene: 5.

The chain combines TRBV30 with TRBJ2-5; D gene ambiguous. This CDR3 is built from 13 residues. Per germline, CDR1 GTSNPN and CDR2 SVGIG (reference sequence). V lost 0 bases and J lost 4, with 9 bases in between. CDR3 protein: CAWSVQERETQYF. In nucleotides, the CDR3 is TGTGCCTGGAGTGTTCAGGAACGAGAGACCCAGTACTTC.

The genes are TRBV18 and TRBJ1-6; TRBD1 is a possible D gene (6 bases). Trimming removed 4 bases at V and 4 bases at J, with 14 bases between. In germline, CDR1 is KGHSH, CDR2 LQKENI. This CDR3 is 16 amino acids long. The CDR3 spells CASSRDTKGYNSPLHF. CDR3 coding DNA: TGTGCCAGCTCACGGGACACCAAGGGATATAATTCACCCCTCCACTTT.

The rearrangement links TRBV4-1 to TRBJ1-1; 9 nucleotides match TRBD1. The CDR3 covers 18 residues. Germline values: CDR1 MGHRA, CDR2 YSYEKL. J gave up 0 bases and V 3 bases, and 11 bases lay outside the gene matches. Here the CDR3 reads CASSQGSGQGLMNTEAFF. The CDR3 DNA follows: TGCGCCAGCAGCCAGGGGTCGGGACAGGGTCTCATGAACACTGAAGCTTTCTTT.

The chain combines TRBV29-1 with TRBJ1-1; TRBD1 agrees at 10 bases. The CDR3 runs 12 residues. The trim removed 4 bases at V and 8 bases at J, leaving 4 bases unmatched. Germline-derived CDR1 and CDR2 are SQVTM and ANQGSEA. CDR3 DNA sequence: TGCAGCGTTGGGGGGACAGGGGAAGAAGCTTTCTTT. Translation: CSVGGTGEEAFF.

This clone was observed a few times. This rearrangement joins TRBV2 to TRBJ2-7; 7 bases match TRBD1. With V trimmed by 6 bases and J by 2 bases, 7 bases remained unmatched. The germline V gene has CDR1 SNHLY and CDR2 FYNNEI. The CDR3 consists of 14 residues. CDR3 sequence reads: CASRQFGTAYEQYF. CDR3 DNA sequence: TGTGCCAGCAGACAGTTTGGGACAGCCTACGAGCAGTACTTC.

V usage is TRBV5-1 and J usage is TRBJ1-4; D gene unclear. The ends were cut back, 4 bases at V and 8 bases at J, with 15 bases in the middle. CDR3 length equals 14 residues. Germline CDR1 and CDR2: SGHRS and YFSETQ. The CDR3 loop reads CASSPSGVGEKLFF. In DNA form, the CDR3 reads TGCGCCAGCAGCCCCTCCGGGGTGGGGGAAAAACTGTTTTTT. The full variable domain, its missing parts supplied by reference TRBV5-1 and TRBJ1-4, is KAGVTQTPRYLIKTRGQQVTLSCSPISGHRSVSWYQQTPGQGLQFLFEYFSETQRNKGNFPGRFSGRQFSNSRSEMNVSTLELGDSALYLCASSPSGVGEKLFFGSGTQLSVL.

The chain links TRBV12-3 or TRBV12-4 to TRBJ1-1; D remains ambiguous. V lost 3 bases and J lost 2, with 7 bases in between. This CDR3 is 13 amino acids long. CDR3 region: CASSFNRNTEAFF. The CDR3 region has the DNA TGTGCCAGCAGTTTTAACAGAAACACTGAAGCTTTCTTT.

This chain connects TRBV9 to TRBJ1-2, with D possibly TRBD1 on 6 matching bases. Germline loops: CDR1 SGDLS, CDR2 YYNGEE. Trimming removed 4 bases from V and 2 bases from J, with 12 bases in between. The CDR3 spans 14 residues. The chain's CDR3 is CASSPDRQNYGYTF. CDR3 DNA sequence: TGTGCCAGCAGCCCGGACAGACAAAACTATGGCTACACCTTC. Full variable domain (missing parts from reference TRBV9 and TRBJ1-2): DSGVTQTPKHLITATGQRVTLRCSPRSGDLSVYWYQQSLDQGLQFLIQYYNGEERAKGNILERFSAQQFPDLHSELNLSSLELGDSALYFCASSPDRQNYGYTFGSGTRLTVV.

This chain joins TRBV5-1 and TRBJ1-1, with TRBD1 identical over 8 bases. The CDR3 sequence is 15 residues long. V lost 4 bases and J lost 1; bases outside the gene matches: 6. Looked up from germline, CDR1 is SGHRS and CDR2 is YFSETQ. The CDR3 protein is CASSIGQGGNTEAFF. CDR3 sequence (DNA): TGCGCCAGCAGCATAGGACAGGGCGGGAACACTGAAGCTTTCTTT.

J is TRBJ2-1 and V is TRBV11-2; TRBD2 matches 8 bases. The CDR3 is 12 residues long. Per germline, CDR1 SGHAT and CDR2 FQNNGV. J gave up 10 bases and V 6 bases, and 5 bases lay outside the gene matches. CDR3 region: CASSHGTREQFF. CDR3 in DNA: TGTGCCAGCAGTCACGGGACTAGGGAGCAGTTCTTC.

The genes are TRBV12-5 and TRBJ1-4; TRBD1 is a possible D gene (5 bases). V was pared by 6 bases and J by 4 bases, with 6 bases between. Germline-derived CDR1 and CDR2 are LGHNT and FRNRAP. The CDR3 contains 12 residues. CDR3 in DNA: TGTGCTAGTGGACAGGTTAATGAAAAACTGTTTTTT. It encodes CASGQVNEKLFF.

The chain carries TRBV5-4 and TRBJ2-1; unclear D gene. Germline V CDR1 and CDR2: SGHNT, YYREEE (reference sequence). The CDR3 is 15 amino acids. Trimming took 0 bases from V and 5 from J, leaving 12 bases between them. CDR3 sequence reads: CASSLGSSQNNEQFF. The CDR3 DNA reads TGTGCCAGCAGCTTGGGGTCGTCCCAGAACAATGAGCAGTTCTTC. The full variable domain, in which reference TRBV5-4 and TRBJ2-1 provide the parts outside the CDR3, is ETGVTQSPTHLIKTRGQQVTLRCSSQSGHNTVSWYQQALGQGPQFIFQYYREEENGRGNFPPRFSGLQFPNYSSELNVNALELDDSALYLCASSLGSSQNNEQFFGPGTRLTVL.

The chain joins TRBV29-1 to TRBJ1-2, with a possible D match to TRBD1 (5 bases). The CDR3 covers 12 residues. Trimming took off 6 bases at V and 4 bases at J, with 12 bases between the two ends. Germline V lookup: CDR1 SQVTM, CDR2 ANQGSEA. This chain's CDR3 is CSVVGQFYGYTF. The CDR3 coding sequence is TGCAGCGTGGTCGGACAATTCTATGGCTACACCTTC.

The V call is TRBV7-8, the J call TRBJ2-7, with a tentative D call TRBD1 (6 bases). The CDR3 runs to 16 residues. Trimming pared 4 bases from V and 1 base from J, leaving 17 bases between. The germline V gene has CDR1 SGHVS and CDR2 FQNEAQ. The CDR3 here is CASSSWGQGDSYEQYF. CDR3 nucleotides: TGTGCCAGCAGCTCCTGGGGGCAGGGAGATTCCTACGAGCAGTACTTC.

This clone was seen a few times. V is TRBV6-5 and J is TRBJ1-2, with unresolved D. Germline V CDR1 and CDR2: MNHEY, SVGAGI. CDR3 length equals 16 residues. Between the trimmed V and J ends, which lost 4 bases and 8 bases, there was a span of 23 bases. In DNA form, the CDR3 reads TGTGCCAGCAGTTCCCACGGTCCTCTCCCTTCGGAGGGCTACACCTTC. Translated: CASSSHGPLPSEGYTF.

This clone was detected only once. The chain couples TRBV6-6 to TRBJ1-5; no clear D. This CDR3 comprises 13 residues. Germline V gene lookup returns CDR1 MNHNY and CDR2 SVGAGI (reference sequence). Trimming cost V 6 bases and J 0 bases, with 6 bases left between them. CDR3 in DNA: TGTGCCAGCAGGGTAGATAGCAATCAGCCCCAGCATTTT. Protein product: CASRVDSNQPQHF.

This clone appeared once. The V call is TRBV4-1, the J call TRBJ2-1; 9 positions agree with TRBD1. Germline CDR1 MGHRA, CDR2 YSYEKL. CDR3 length: 14 residues. Germline trimming cut 4 bases from V and 6 bases from J; bases unmatched to any gene: 4. The chain's CDR3 is CASSPGQGGNEQFF. CDR3 sequence (DNA): TGCGCCAGCAGCCCGGGACAGGGCGGCAATGAGCAGTTCTTC.

The rearrangement uses TRBV7-8 and TRBJ2-3; D is perhaps TRBD2 (5 bases). The germline V and J ends were trimmed by 5 bases and 5 bases, with 11 bases remaining between them. Germline lookup yields CDR1 SGHVS and CDR2 FQNEAQ. The CDR3 is 13 amino acids. CDR3 nucleotide sequence: TGTGCCAGCAGCACCTCCCGGGGAGATACGCAGTATTTT. Protein sequence: CASSTSRGDTQYF.

This chain links TRBV21-1 with TRBJ1-1; the table assigns TRBD1, which was not confirmed against the DNA. TRBV21-1 is tagged as a pseudogene. This CDR3 spans 16 amino acids. DNA of the CDR3: TGTGCCAGCAGGTCAGGGGTACGTCCTCTGAACACTGAAGCTTTCTTT. Translating gives CASRSGVRPLNTEAFF.

The V call is TRBV4-2, the J call TRBJ2-2; 11 bases are shared with TRBD2. The germline CDR1 and CDR2 sequences are LGHNA and YNFKEQ. Trimming cost V 2 bases and J 5 bases; bases outside gene matches: 1. This CDR3 has 15 residues. The CDR3 here is CASSQTSGGTGELFF. The CDR3 DNA reads TGTGCCAGCAGCCAAACTAGCGGGGGAACCGGGGAGCTGTTTTTT.

The chain joins TRBV6-5 to TRBJ1-6; D is uncertain. CDR1 is MNHEY, CDR2 SVGAGI, per germline. Trimming pared 7 bases from V and 8 bases from J, leaving 15 bases between. The CDR3 sequence is 14 residues long. Here the CDR3 DNA reads TGTGCCAGCACCGCACCGGGAGGACATTCACCCCTCCACTTT. It specifies CASTAPGGHSPLHF.

This chain connects TRBV6-5 to TRBJ1-5; 9 nucleotides match TRBD1. Unmatched junction bases numbered 9, after V lost 6 bases and J lost 6 bases. Germline V lookup: CDR1 MNHEY, CDR2 SVGAGI. The CDR3 totals 15 residues. The CDR3 nucleotides read TGTGCCAGCAGCCCCAGACAGGGGGAGGGTCAGCCCCAGCATTTT. Translated: CASSPRQGEGQPQHF.

This rearrangement joins TRBV7-2 to TRBJ1-4; D is ambiguous. This CDR3 region has 14 residues. V lost 1 base and J lost 7, with 10 bases in between. Germline-derived CDR1 and CDR2 are SGHTA and FQGNSA. This chain's CDR3 is CASSLVDDGEKLFF. CDR3 DNA sequence: TGTGCCAGCAGCTTAGTAGATGATGGTGAAAAACTGTTTTTT.